A single sample is the source of the 22 T cell receptor beta chains below, sequenced in a study of spatial heterogeneity in lung cancer. TCRdb reanalysed the 5' RACE reads using MiXCR and keeps one entry per CDR3 protein. The sample has tens of thousands of distinct CDR3 sequences, approximately 12% seen once; the top ten hold about 41%. Time point given: sample taken at primary tumor resection. Unsorted samples of tumor, nontumor lung or frozen PBMC had their whole RNA sequenced. The material was PBMCs, obtained at surgery. The receptors here all came from a male donor with early-stage non-small cell lung cancer.

The CDR3 reads CASLGTGMYEQYF. CDR3 nucleotides: TGTGCCAGCCTGGGGACAGGGATGTACGAGCAGTACTTC. The chain links TRBV6-1 to TRBJ2-7, with 9 bases matching TRBD1. The germline gives CDR1 MNHNS, CDR2 SASEGT. V was pared by 8 bases and J by 4 bases, with 6 bases of the junction left unmatched. The CDR3 is made up of 13 amino acids.

The chain recombines TRBV27 with TRBJ1-1, with 8 bases that match TRBD1. The CDR3 extends over 16 amino acids. Germline assignment: CDR1 MNHEY and CDR2 SMNVEV (reference sequence). J gave up 1 base and V 5 bases, and 9 bases lay outside the gene matches. In DNA, the CDR3 is TGTGCCAGCAGTCCCTCAGGGGGCCTTGCGAACACTGAAGCTTTCTTT. Translating it yields CASSPSGGLANTEAFF.

In this sample, this clonotype turned up a few times. The chain combines TRBV27 with TRBJ2-7; TRBD1 aligns across 10 bases. Germline V CDR1 and CDR2: MNHEY, SMNVEV (reference sequence). This CDR3 is built from 13 residues. V lost 5 bases and J lost 6; bases outside the gene matches: 4. CDR3 in amino acids: CASSGQGVSEQYF. DNA for the CDR3: TGTGCCAGCAGTGGACAGGGGGTCAGCGAGCAGTACTTC.

Details on this clonotype: The junction shows a germline mismatch at one end, possibly a read error. The chain employs TRBV7-9 and TRBJ2-7; TRBD1 might be the D (6 bases). CDR1 is SEHNR, CDR2 FQNEAQ, per germline (reference sequence). The CDR3 consists of 15 residues. CDR3 sequence reads: CANSLPGQPSYEQYF. The CDR3 DNA sequence: TGTGCCAACAGCTTACCCGGACAGCCATCCTACGAGCAGTACTTC.

This clonotype was detected ten times or more. This rearrangement joins TRBV5-5 to TRBJ1-6; D possibly corresponds to TRBD1 (6 bases). Germline CDR1 SGHKS, CDR2 YYEKEE (reference sequence). The CDR3 spans 14 residues. Trimming left V 2 bases short and J 6 bases short, with 9 bases between. DNA of the CDR3: TGTGCCAGCAGCTTCCAGGACAGTAATTCACCCCTCCACTTT. This encodes CASSFQDSNSPLHF. Full variable domain (outside the CDR3, taken from reference TRBV5-5 and TRBJ1-6): DAGVTQSPTHLIKTRGQQVTLRCSPISGHKSVSWYQQVLGQGPQFIFQYYEKEERGRGNFPDRFSARQFPNYSSELNVNALLLGDSALYLCASSFQDSNSPLHFGNGTRLTVT.

In this sample, this clonotype turned up many times. V and J are TRBV6-5 and TRBJ2-3; the D is unclear. This CDR3 has 12 residues. V lost 8 bases and J 0 bases, leaving 6 bases between the germline ends. Germline V CDR1 and CDR2: MNHEY, SVGAGI. The CDR3 protein is CASRGSTDTQYF. Written as DNA, the CDR3 is TGTGCCAGCCGAGGTAGCACAGATACGCAGTATTTT.

This clonotype was counted a few times. The rearrangement uses TRBV4-2 and TRBJ2-7, with 8 bases matching TRBD2. Germline V lookup: CDR1 LGHNA, CDR2 YNFKEQ. CDR3 length equals 15 residues. Unmatched junction bases numbered 10, after V lost 4 bases and J lost 5 bases. CDR3 bases: TGTGCCAGCAGCCCCTGGCGGGGGGAAGCCCACGAGCAGTACTTC. Its protein product is CASSPWRGEAHEQYF.

The J gene is TRBJ2-3, the V gene TRBV7-2; 14 positions match TRBD2. The CDR3 has 15 amino acids. Germline V CDR1 and CDR2: SGHTA, FQGNSA. The trim removed 6 bases at V and 4 bases at J, leaving 3 bases unmatched. The CDR3 loop is CASRRTSGRPDTQYF. CDR3 sequence (DNA): TGTGCCAGCAGAAGGACTAGCGGGAGGCCAGATACGCAGTATTTT.

This clonotype showed up many times. The gene calls are TRBV20-1 and TRBJ2-7, with D tentatively TRBD2 (7 bases). V was clipped by 6 bases and J by 4 bases, with 22 bases between them. The CDR3 has 15 amino acids. CDR1 is DFQATT and CDR2 is SNEGSKA in the germline V gene (reference sequence). CDR3 sequence (DNA): TGCAGTGCAAGCCCCCGGGGGCGCGGGGGATACGAGCAGTACTTC. Amino acid sequence: CSASPRGRGGYEQYF.

This clonotype was recorded a few times. The gene calls are TRBV11-3 and TRBJ2-5, with D tentatively TRBD2 (5 bases). V was pared by 5 bases and J by 4 bases, with 26 bases between. Germline CDR1 is SGHNT and CDR2 is YENEEA. CDR3 length: 18 amino acids. The CDR3 nucleotides read TGTGCCAGCAGCCGCAAGAGGGTTCATCAAACTTACGTAGAGACCCAGTACTTC. This gives the protein CASSRKRVHQTYVETQYF.

This clonotype has a count of ten or more. The rearrangement links TRBV11-1 to TRBJ2-2, with D perhaps given as TRBD1 or TRBD2 (5 bases each). Trimming cost V 3 bases and J 1 base, with 9 bases left between them. The CDR3 has 15 residues. Germline V gene sequence: CDR1 SGHAT, CDR2 FQDESV (reference sequence). In DNA form, the CDR3 reads TGTGCCAGCAGCTTTCGAGGGGAGAACACCGGGGAGCTGTTTTTT. It yields the protein CASSFRGENTGELFF.

This clonotype was picked up many times. The chain links TRBV20-1 to TRBJ1-5; perhaps TRBD1 as D (6 bases). The length of the CDR3 is 14 residues. The V gene's germline CDR1 is DFQATT and CDR2 SNEGSKA (reference sequence). V lost 6 bases and J 5 bases, leaving 17 bases between the germline ends. Written as DNA, the CDR3 is TGCAGTGCCCCATTGGTACAGGGTGATCAGCCCCAGCATTTT. This translates into CSAPLVQGDQPQHF.

This clonotype was detected ten times or more. This sequence joins TRBV28 and TRBJ2-1, with D possibly being TRBD2 (6 bases). Between the trimmed V and J ends, which lost 4 bases and 15 bases, there was a span of 19 bases. Germline CDR1 MDHEN, CDR2 SYDVKM. CDR3 size: 13 residues. CDR3 sequence: CASSSPAGSGPFF. CDR3 coding DNA: TGTGCCAGCAGTTCGCCGGCGGGATCGGGTCCGTTCTTC.

The chain employs TRBV11-1 and TRBJ2-7; D possibly corresponds to TRBD1 (5 bases). Trimming removed 3 bases from V and 2 bases from J, with 8 bases in between. Germline CDR1 and CDR2: SGHAT and FQDESV (reference sequence). This CDR3 is built from 13 residues. The CDR3 loop is CASSFGQPYEQYF. The CDR3, as DNA: TGTGCCAGCAGCTTTGGACAACCCTACGAGCAGTACTTC. Full variable domain (outside the CDR3, taken from reference TRBV11-1 and TRBJ2-7): EAEVAQSPRYKITEKSQAVAFWCDPISGHATLYWYRQILGQGPELLVQFQDESVVDDSQLPKDRFSAERLKGVDSTLKIQPAELGDSAMYLCASSFGQPYEQYFGPGTRLTVT.

Only one count was recorded for this clonotype. With a much larger clone just one base away, this may be a read error. This rearrangement joins TRBV11-2 to TRBJ2-2; D remains unclear. V lost 0 bases and J 6 bases, leaving 11 bases between the germline ends. Germline CDR1 SGHAT, CDR2 FQNNGV. The CDR3 sequence is 15 residues long. CDR3 in amino acids: CASSLDRVHSGELFF. The CDR3 nucleotides are TGTGCCAGCAGCTTAGACCGAGTCCACTCCGGGGAGCTGTTTTTT. The variable domain in full, completed from reference TRBV11-2 and TRBJ2-2, reads EAGVAQSPRYKIIEKRQSVAFWCNPISGHATLYWYQQILGQGPKLLIQFQNNGVVDDSQLPKDRFSAERLKGVDSTLKIQPAKLEDSAVYLCASSLDRVHSGELFFGEGSRLTVL.

This clonotype occurred a few times. This chain connects TRBV27 to TRBJ2-7; 8 nucleotides line up with TRBD1. After removal of 10 bases from V and 0 bases from J, the junction contained 11 bases not matched to a gene. Germline V gene sequence: CDR1 MNHEY, CDR2 SMNVEV (reference sequence). This CDR3 has 15 amino acids. The CDR3 is CATKLQGARSYEQYF. CDR3 sequence (DNA): TGTGCCACAAAGCTTCAGGGGGCGCGCTCCTACGAGCAGTACTTC.

This rearrangement joins TRBV20-1 to TRBJ2-2; possible D gene TRBD1, 6 bases. Germline loops: CDR1 DFQATT, CDR2 SNEGSKA (reference sequence). The CDR3 length is 16 residues. The V end was cut by 1 base, the J end by 0 bases, with 12 bases between. CDR3 protein: CSARGTGNANTGELFF. As DNA, the CDR3 is TGCAGTGCTAGAGGTACAGGGAACGCGAACACCGGGGAGCTGTTTTTT.

The chain combines TRBV5-1 with TRBJ2-1; D might be TRBD2 (6 bases). V lost 0 bases, J lost 4 bases, and 14 bases lay in between. Germline-derived CDR1 and CDR2 are SGHRS and YFSETQ. The CDR3 runs 16 residues. The CDR3 bases are TGCGCCAGCAGCTTGGCCACGGGACTTACTTACAATGAGCAGTTCTTC. Translated, it gives CASSLATGLTYNEQFF.

The sample holds a few counts of this clonotype. The chain links TRBV15 to TRBJ1-5; D is uncertain. Trimming removed 0 bases from V and 3 bases from J, with 12 bases in between. Looked up from germline, CDR1 is LNHNV and CDR2 is YYDKDF (reference sequence). This CDR3 is 16 amino acids long. The CDR3 DNA reads TGTGCCACCAGCAGAGATCGTCAAGGGTCCAATCAGCCCCAGCATTTT. Amino acids: CATSRDRQGSNQPQHF.

The V and J genes are TRBV20-1 and TRBJ2-7; a weak D match, TRBD1 (6 bases). V dropped 4 bases and J dropped 5 bases, with 15 bases sitting between them. Germline V gene data show CDR1 as DFQATT and CDR2 as SNEGSKA (reference sequence). This CDR3 has 13 residues. In nucleotides, the CDR3 is TGCAGTGCTACCAGGGGCAGGATCCACGAGCAGTACTTC. Its protein is CSATRGRIHEQYF.

This clonotype was detected a few times. V gene TRBV6-1 combines with J gene TRBJ1-1; weak D call: TRBD1 (5 bases). Trimming left V 8 bases short and J 1 base short, with 11 bases between. Germline V CDR1 and CDR2: MNHNS, SASEGT. The CDR3 is 13 amino acids. The CDR3 spells CASVEGTNTEAFF. CDR3 DNA sequence: TGTGCCAGCGTGGAGGGGACGAACACTGAAGCTTTCTTT.

The chain couples TRBV28 to TRBJ2-3; no reliable D call. The V and J ends lost 6 bases and 6 bases respectively, with 10 bases between them. Germline V lookup: CDR1 MDHEN, CDR2 SYDVKM. This CDR3 region has 12 residues. The CDR3 DNA is TGTGCCAGCAGCGACCCGCTTGATACGCAGTATTTT. As protein: CASSDPLDTQYF.